Listed below are T cell receptor beta chains from one sample, sequenced in a study of OX40 agonist ivuxolimab in advanced cancers. Measured with immunoSEQ multiplex PCR; TCRdb has only the in-frame clones, and not every one. The sample gives about 56,000 clones, 80% to 95% of which show up once; just under 25% is in the top ten. Sequencing used CD4+ or CD8+ T cells sorted from blood, obtained in a trial of the OX40 agonist ivuxolimab. The receptors were sampled from an adult with an advanced solid tumor such as melanoma, head and neck, liver or kidney cancer. CDR3s include the opening cysteine and the closing phenylalanine or tryptophan. A D gene is named only where the DNA matches it firmly.

V	J	D	CDR3
TRBV28	TRBJ2-1	NA	CASSRRSYNEQFF
TRBV10-3	TRBJ2-7	TRBD1	CARNRGDCPCEQYF
TRBV27	TRBJ2-1	NA	CASSPGDQIYEQFF
TRBV6-6	TRBJ2-3	NA	CASSLGGSADTQYF
TRBV6-1	TRBJ1-5	NA	CASSEAWGQPQHF
TRBV28	TRBJ2-7	NA	CASRGDSPYEQYF
TRBV6-4	TRBJ2-3	NA	CASSDSAENTDTQYF
TRBV10-3	TRBJ2-7	NA	CAISESAGTTYEQYF
TRBV10-1	TRBJ1-2	TRBD1	CANRDRKCDGYTF
TRBV23-1	TRBJ2-6	NA	CAEGEFSSGANVLTF
TRBV2	TRBJ2-3	NA	CAGSLDTQYF
TRBV27	TRBJ2-7	NA	CASSLSGSGEQYF
TRBV13	TRBJ2-5	TRBD2	CASSLGGSGRARETQYF
TRBV13	TRBJ2-2	NA	CASSLKGAGELFF
TRBV13	TRBJ2-7	TRBD1	CASSRIRDRGPYEQYF
TRBV5-1	TRBJ1-3	NA	CASSFGQSGNTIYF
TRBV27	TRBJ1-6	TRBD1	CASSLSLWDRDKPLHF
TRBV28	TRBJ2-3	TRBD2	CASSPSGLAGGGDTQYF
TRBV7-9	TRBJ2-1	NA	CASSLADGHNEQFF
TRBV30	TRBJ2-5	NA	CAWSVLGGLYQETQYF
TRBV9	TRBJ2-4	TRBD2	CAQYRSAGGPKNIQYF
TRBV14	TRBJ2-7	NA	CASSHPGPVYEQYF
TRBV4-3	TRBJ2-7	TRBD1	CASSQDWDRDRIDEQYF
TRBV27	TRBJ1-5	NA	CASSSELNQPQHF
TRBV14	TRBJ2-7	NA	CATRGTGTYEQYF
TRBV27	TRBJ2-7	TRBD2	CASSFQGGDYEQYF
TRBV4-1	TRBJ2-1	TRBD2	CASSQKTSSYGSDLYNEQFF
TRBV19	TRBJ2-7	TRBD1	CASSARDRGTYEQYF
TRBV7-8	TRBJ2-7	TRBD1	CASSLIPQGASYEQYF